A selection of T cell receptor beta chains follows, all from one sample in a study of blood T cell repertoires in COVID-19. TCRdb's table, derived via immunoSEQ multiplex PCR, lists solely in-frame clones and lacks some. This sample yields roughly 49,000 clones, of which 84% are seen a single time; 1.5% to 2% belongs to the top ten. What was sequenced was peripheral blood. These receptors were collected from a man in his fifties or sixties with acute or convalescent COVID-19. Both conserved end residues are part of each CDR3. D genes are given only for firm matches. A clone size is listed for some rows: how often the clone was seen (once, few, many), or a class if it is expanded.

-,TRBD1,TRBJ2-7,TRBV5-6,CASTLGTGIYEQYF,TGTGCCAGCACCTTGGGGACAGGGATCTACGAGCAGTACTTC
-,TRBD2,TRBJ2-1,TRBV11-2,CASSPLASGRKASYNEQFF,TGTGCCAGCAGCCCGCTTGCTAGCGGGAGGAAGGCGTCCTACAATGAGCAGTTCTTC
-,-,TRBJ1-5,TRBV7-2,CASSVRGDQPQHF,TGTGCCAGCAGCGTCCGGGGGGATCAGCCCCAGCATTTT
-,-,TRBJ2-3,TRBV5-1,CASTRTSTDTQYF,TGCGCCAGCACGAGGACTAGCACAGATACGCAGTATTTT
-,-,TRBJ1-2,TRBV4-1,CASSQEARANYGYTF,TGCGCCAGCAGCCAAGAAGCCAGGGCTAACTATGGCTACACCTTC
-,-,TRBJ2-4,TRBV27,CASSYQGRGNIQYF,TGTGCCAGCAGTTATCAGGGGAGGGGGAACATTCAGTACTTC
-,TRBD2,TRBJ2-7,TRBV28,CASSPSAGEAYEQYF,TGTGCCAGCAGTCCCTCAGCGGGGGAGGCCTACGAGCAGTACTTC
-,-,TRBJ2-3,TRBV24-1,CATSDYSRQGTDTQYF,TGTGCCACCAGTGACTACAGCCGGCAGGGCACAGATACGCAGTATTTT
-,-,TRBJ1-5,TRBV15,CATTFDRLGNQPQHF,TGTGCCACCACCTTCGACAGGCTAGGGAATCAGCCCCAGCATTTT
-,-,TRBJ1-5,TRBV5-1,CASSLEPGSNQPQHF,TGCGCCAGCAGCTTGGAGCCGGGTAGCAATCAGCCCCAGCATTTT
-,-,TRBJ2-1,TRBV19,CASSIPVLGLAYNEQFF,TGTGCCAGTAGTATACCTGTTCTCGGGTTGGCCTACAATGAGCAGTTCTTC
-,TRBD1,TRBJ1-2,TRBV30,CAWTHSTGGGYTF,TGTGCCTGGACCCACTCCACAGGGGGGGGCTACACCTTC
-,-,TRBJ1-5,TRBV27,CASSGQGNQPQHF,TGTGCCAGCAGTGGGCAGGGTAATCAGCCCCAGCATTTT
-,TRBD1,TRBJ1-1,TRBV6-5,CATLDRGTNTEAFF,TGTGCCACCCTAGACAGGGGGACGAACACTGAAGCTTTCTTT
-,TRBD2,TRBJ2-2,TRBV4-3,CASSMGKAGGTGELFF,TGCGCCAGCAGCATGGGAAAAGCGGGGGGCACCGGGGAGCTGTTTTTT
few,TRBD1,TRBJ1-5,TRBV18,CASSLRGDSNQPQHF,TGTGCCAGCTCACTCAGGGGGGATAGCAATCAGCCCCAGCATTTT
-,-,TRBJ1-6,TRBV27,CASSLLGGAYNSPLHF,TGTGCCAGCAGCCTCCTGGGGGGAGCCTATAATTCACCCCTCCACTTT
-,-,TRBJ1-5,TRBV6-2/TRBV6-3,CASSPTVGPGQPQHF,TGTGCCAGCAGTCCAACCGTGGGTCCGGGTCAGCCCCAGCATTTT
-,-,TRBJ2-5,TRBV7-9,CAAGESRGETQYF,TGTGCCGCGGGAGAGAGCAGGGGTGAGACCCAGTACTTC
-,TRBD1,TRBJ1-1,TRBV28,CASSWDRAPEAFF,TGTGCCAGCAGTTGGGACAGGGCGCCTGAAGCTTTCTTT
-,-,TRBJ2-5,TRBV5-1,CASSWYGNGRYGETQYF,TGCGCCAGCAGCTGGTACGGCAACGGGAGATATGGGGAGACCCAGTACTTC
-,TRBD1,TRBJ1-4,TRBV30,CAWSGSGGSHEKLFF,TGTGCCTGGTCAGGCTCAGGGGGGTCTCATGAAAAACTGTTTTTT
-,-,TRBJ2-5,TRBV7-9,CASSLPVGESAGTQYF,TGTGCCAGCAGCTTACCGGTGGGAGAGAGTGCGGGGACCCAGTACTTC
-,-,TRBJ2-1,TRBV7-6,CASSLVSWRGISYNEQFF,TGTGCCAGCAGCTTAGTGTCCTGGCGGGGAATCTCCTACAATGAGCAGTTCTTC
-,-,TRBJ1-1,TRBV24-1,CATRDSAINTEAFF,TGTGCCACCAGAGACAGCGCGATTAACACTGAAGCTTTCTTT
few,TRBD2,TRBJ2-7,TRBV28,CASSPGTSGRYEQYF,TGTGCCAGCAGTCCCGGGACTAGCGGGAGATACGAGCAGTACTTC
-,-,TRBJ2-2,TRBV28,CASSSMGENTGELFF,TGTGCCAGCAGTTCCATGGGCGAGAACACCGGGGAGCTGTTTTTT
once,TRBD2,TRBJ2-2,TRBV7-8,CASSLGSGGMSWTGELFF,TGTGCCAGCAGCTTAGGGAGCGGGGGGATGTCGTGGACCGGGGAGCTGTTTTTT
-,-,TRBJ1-2,TRBV19,CASSIGEAILGYTF,TGTGCCAGTAGTATAGGGGAGGCAATTCTCGGCTACACCTTC
-,-,TRBJ1-2,TRBV11-2,CASSLGEGGDYGYTF,TGTGCCAGCAGCTTAGGAGAGGGAGGGGACTATGGCTACACCTTC
-,-,TRBJ2-3,TRBV10-1,CASSDKTTDTQYF,TGCGCCAGCAGTGACAAAACAACAGATACGCAGTATTTT
-,-,TRBJ1-1,TRBV28,CASSPAAGQRPEAFF,TGTGCCAGCAGTCCCGCCGCCGGACAGAGGCCTGAAGCTTTCTTT
-,-,TRBJ1-4,TRBV19,CASSGAHTDREKLFF,TGTGCCAGTAGCGGAGCTCACACTGACAGGGAAAAACTGTTTTTT
-,TRBD1,TRBJ1-1,TRBV5-6,CASRRDRVIPNTEAFF,TGTGCCAGCAGACGCGACAGGGTTATACCGAACACTGAAGCTTTCTTT
few,-,TRBJ1-2,TRBV7-2,CASSSGLTNYGYTF,TGTGCCAGCAGCTCGGGTTTAACTAACTATGGCTACACCTTC
-,-,TRBJ1-2,TRBV11-2,CASSSPRRGGDGYTF,TGTGCCAGCAGCTCACCCCGGCGGGGAGGGGATGGCTACACCTTC
-,-,TRBJ2-4,TRBV27,CASSPSNAPRGIQYF,TGTGCCAGCTCACCTTCTAACGCCCCTCGGGGCATTCAGTACTTC
-,TRBD1,TRBJ2-2,TRBV4-3,CASSQDPRDSENTGELFF,TGCGCCAGCAGCCAAGATCCTAGGGACAGCGAGAACACCGGGGAGCTGTTTTTT
-,TRBD2,TRBJ2-7,TRBV4-2,CASSQDRKASGGFEQYF,TGTGCCAGCAGCCAAGACAGAAAGGCTAGCGGGGGTTTCGAGCAGTACTTC
-,-,TRBJ1-4,TRBV7-6,CASSPTGGDRNEKLFF,TGTGCCAGCAGCCCTACGGGAGGGGATCGTAATGAAAAACTGTTTTTT
once,TRBD1,TRBJ2-3,TRBV9,CASSTRQGITDTQYF,TGTGCCAGCAGCACCAGACAGGGGATCACAGATACGCAGTATTTT
-,TRBD2,TRBJ2-2,TRBV19,CASSIEGGRPGELFF,TGTGCCAGTAGTATAGAGGGCGGGAGGCCCGGGGAGCTGTTTTTT
-,TRBD1,TRBJ1-2,TRBV9,CASSGQGEGYYGYTF,TGTGCCAGCAGCGGACAGGGGGAGGGGTACTATGGCTACACCTTC
once,-,TRBJ2-2,TRBV24-1,CATSGPQGQNTGELFF,TGTGCCACCAGTGGCCCTCAGGGCCAGAACACCGGGGAGCTGTTTTTT
once,-,TRBJ1-3,TRBV30,CAGLQGSGNTIYF,TGTGCCGGATTACAGGGCTCTGGAAACACCATATATTTT
-,-,TRBJ2-3,TRBV9,CASSVGAGSTDTQYF,TGTGCCAGCAGCGTAGGAGCAGGAAGCACAGATACGCAGTATTTT
-,TRBD1,TRBJ2-1,TRBV24-1,CATSEPMTGSKRNEQFF,TGTGCCACCAGTGAACCTATGACAGGGTCGAAGAGGAATGAGCAGTTCTTC
-,-,TRBJ2-7,TRBV15,CATSAREVGTYEQYF,TGTGCCACCAGCGCCAGGGAGGTCGGGACCTACGAGCAGTACTTC
few,TRBD2,TRBJ2-1,TRBV19,CASSSRTSGSLSQYNEQFF,TGTGCCAGTAGTAGCCGGACTAGCGGGAGTTTGAGTCAGTACAATGAGCAGTTCTTC
-,-,TRBJ1-5,TRBV6-5,CASWGHANQPQHF,TGTGCCAGCTGGGGACACGCCAATCAGCCCCAGCATTTT
-,-,TRBJ1-2,TRBV6-6,CAAASTSNYGYTF,TGTGCCGCAGCGTCGACCTCTAACTATGGCTACACCTTC
-,-,TRBJ1-1,TRBV10-2,CASSGGGNTEAFF,TGCGCCAGCAGCGGGGGTGGGAACACTGAAGCTTTCTTT
once,-,TRBJ1-2,TRBV12-1,CASSFSGADYAGYTF,TGTGCCAGCAGCTTTTCAGGGGCGGATTACGCTGGCTACACCTTC
-,-,TRBJ2-7,TRBV19,CASSNRPGYEQYF,TGTGCCAGTAGTAACCGACCAGGCTACGAGCAGTACTTC